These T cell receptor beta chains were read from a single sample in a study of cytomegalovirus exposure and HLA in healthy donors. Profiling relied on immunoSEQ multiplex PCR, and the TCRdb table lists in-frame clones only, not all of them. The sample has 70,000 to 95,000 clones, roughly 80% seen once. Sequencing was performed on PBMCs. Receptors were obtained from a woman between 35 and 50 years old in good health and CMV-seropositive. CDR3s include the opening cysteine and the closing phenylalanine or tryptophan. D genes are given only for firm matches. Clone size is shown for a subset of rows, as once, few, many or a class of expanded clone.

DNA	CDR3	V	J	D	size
TGTGCCAGCAGTAGGGGACAGCGCTATCAGCCCCAGCATTTT	CASSRGQRYQPQHF	TRBV6-1	TRBJ1-5	TRBD1	.
TGTGCCAGCAGCGGGGACAGGCCAGGCTACACCTTC	CASSGDRPGYTF	TRBV9	TRBJ1-2	TRBD1	once
TGTGCCAGCAGTTACTCGCTAAACAGGGTTGGGGAGACCCAGTACTTC	CASSYSLNRVGETQYF	TRBV6-5	TRBJ2-5	.	once
TGTGCCAGCAGCTTGAGAACAGGAAGATTGGACAATCAGCCCCAGCATTTT	CASSLRTGRLDNQPQHF	TRBV5-5	TRBJ1-5	.	.
TGCGCCAGCAGCCAAGAAGGGACAGGATATTATGGCTACACCTTC	CASSQEGTGYYGYTF	TRBV4-1	TRBJ1-2	TRBD1	.
TGTGCCAGCAGTGACGGTGGTAGTCCCACAGATACGCAGTATTTT	CASSDGGSPTDTQYF	TRBV6-4	TRBJ2-3	.	few
TGTGCCAGCAGTTCCGGGACGGTGGGAGGTGAAAAACTGTTTTTT	CASSSGTVGGEKLFF	TRBV27	TRBJ1-4	.	.
TGTGCTAGTGGTTTGGTAGGACAGTTCAACACTGAAGCTTTCTTT	CASGLVGQFNTEAFF	TRBV12-5	TRBJ1-1	.	.
TGTGCCAGCAGGGAAAACCAGGGGAGTAAACTGTTTTTT	CASRENQGSKLFF	TRBV6-1	TRBJ1-4	.	.
TGTGCCAGCAGTTTCCTCGACAGTTACGAGCAGTACTTC	CASSFLDSYEQYF	TRBV28	TRBJ2-7	.	once
TGTGCCAGCAGTGTATCTCGTGAAGCTTTCTTT	CASSVSREAFF	TRBV6-1	TRBJ1-1	.	.
TGCGCCAGCAGCTTGACTTCCCTAGCGGGGGGGAAAGAGACCCAGTACTTC	CASSLTSLAGGKETQYF	TRBV5-1	TRBJ2-5	TRBD2	.
TGCGCCAGCAGCTTGGACAGGGGACATGGCTACACCTTC	CASSLDRGHGYTF	TRBV5-1	TRBJ1-2	TRBD1	.
TGCGCCAGCAGCCCCGGGACAGGTTGGGAGCAGTACTTC	CASSPGTGWEQYF	TRBV4-3	TRBJ2-7	TRBD1	.
TGTGCCAGCAGCCCAACAGGGGGGGCGGGGGAGCAGTACTTC	CASSPTGGAGEQYF	TRBV9	TRBJ2-7	.	.
TGTGCCAGCAGTGAAAGGGACAGGACTTACACTGAAGCTTTCTTT	CASSERDRTYTEAFF	TRBV2	TRBJ1-1	TRBD1	.
TGTGCCTGGAGCATCTCCGGGAACGAGCAGTACTTC	CAWSISGNEQYF	TRBV30	TRBJ2-7	.	few
TGTGCCAGCAGTTTAGGGCGGGGTACTGAAGCTTTCTTT	CASSLGRGTEAFF	TRBV27	TRBJ1-1	.	.
TGTGCTAGTGGTTTGGCCTACCGTAGCGGGGGGACTACGCAGTATTTT	CASGLAYRSGGTTQYF	TRBV12-5	TRBJ2-3	TRBD2	.
TGTGCCAGCAGTTTGTACAGGGGGGGTGAAAAACTGTTTTTT	CASSLYRGGEKLFF	TRBV6-5	TRBJ1-4	TRBD1	few
TGTGCCAGCAGTTTAGCCTGGCGCCTAACCGGCGCGGGTGAGCAGTTCTTC	CASSLAWRLTGAGEQFF	TRBV27	TRBJ2-1	.	.
TGCAGCGTTGAAGCAGGGTGGGGCCTCAATGAGCAGTTCTTC	CSVEAGWGLNEQFF	TRBV29-1	TRBJ2-1	.	.
TGTGCCAGCTCACGATTGGGGGAGGGGACCACAGATACGCAGTATTTT	CASSRLGEGTTDTQYF	TRBV18	TRBJ2-3	TRBD2	once